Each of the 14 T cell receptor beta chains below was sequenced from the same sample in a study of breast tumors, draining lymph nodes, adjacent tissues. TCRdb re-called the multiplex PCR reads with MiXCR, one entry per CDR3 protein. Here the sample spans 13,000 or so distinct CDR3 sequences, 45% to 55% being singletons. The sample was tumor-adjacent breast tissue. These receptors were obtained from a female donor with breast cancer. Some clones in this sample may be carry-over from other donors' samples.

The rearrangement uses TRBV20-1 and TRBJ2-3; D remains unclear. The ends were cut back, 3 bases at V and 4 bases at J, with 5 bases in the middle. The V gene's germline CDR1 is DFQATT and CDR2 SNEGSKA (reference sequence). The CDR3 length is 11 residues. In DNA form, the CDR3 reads TGCAGTGCTAGGACACCAGATACGCAGTATTTT. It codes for CSARTPDTQYF.

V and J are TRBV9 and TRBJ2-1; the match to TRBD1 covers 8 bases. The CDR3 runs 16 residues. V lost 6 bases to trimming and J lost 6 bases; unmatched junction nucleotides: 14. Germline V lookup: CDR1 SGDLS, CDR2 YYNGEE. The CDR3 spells CASTPGGHKARNEQFF. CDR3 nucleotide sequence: TGTGCCAGCACTCCAGGGGGCCATAAAGCCCGCAATGAGCAGTTCTTC.

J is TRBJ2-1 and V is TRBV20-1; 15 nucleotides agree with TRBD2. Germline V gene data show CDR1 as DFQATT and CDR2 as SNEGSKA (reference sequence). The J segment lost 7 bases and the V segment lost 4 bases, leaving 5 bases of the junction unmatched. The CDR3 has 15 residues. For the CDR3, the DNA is TGCAGTGCTATGTGGACTAGCGGGAGGGCGAATGAGCAGTTCTTC. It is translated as CSAMWTSGRANEQFF.

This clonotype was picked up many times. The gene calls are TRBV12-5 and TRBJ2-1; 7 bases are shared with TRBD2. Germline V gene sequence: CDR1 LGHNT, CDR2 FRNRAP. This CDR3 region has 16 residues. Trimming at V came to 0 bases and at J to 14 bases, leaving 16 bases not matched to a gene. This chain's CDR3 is CASGLVLVQREGGKFF. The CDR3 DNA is TGTGCTAGTGGTTTGGTACTTGTTCAGCGGGAAGGAGGGAAGTTCTTC.

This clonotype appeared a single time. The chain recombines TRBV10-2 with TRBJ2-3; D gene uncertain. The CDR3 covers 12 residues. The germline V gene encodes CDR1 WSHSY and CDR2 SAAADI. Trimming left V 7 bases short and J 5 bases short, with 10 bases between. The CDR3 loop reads CASKDREDTQYF. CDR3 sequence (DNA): TGCGCCAGCAAGGACCGCGAAGATACGCAGTATTTT.

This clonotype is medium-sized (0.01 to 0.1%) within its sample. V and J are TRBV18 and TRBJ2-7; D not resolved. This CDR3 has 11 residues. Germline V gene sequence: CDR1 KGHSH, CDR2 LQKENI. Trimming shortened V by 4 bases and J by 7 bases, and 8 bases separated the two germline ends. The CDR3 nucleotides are TGTGCCAGCTCACTGAATGAGGAGCAGTACTTC. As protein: CASSLNEEQYF.

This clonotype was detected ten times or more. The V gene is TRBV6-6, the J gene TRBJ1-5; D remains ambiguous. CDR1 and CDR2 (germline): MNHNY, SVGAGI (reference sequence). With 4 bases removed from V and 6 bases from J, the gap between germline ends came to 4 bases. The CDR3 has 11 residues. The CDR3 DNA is TGTGCCAGCAGTTCGGGTCAGCCCCAGCATTTT. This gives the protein CASSSGQPQHF.

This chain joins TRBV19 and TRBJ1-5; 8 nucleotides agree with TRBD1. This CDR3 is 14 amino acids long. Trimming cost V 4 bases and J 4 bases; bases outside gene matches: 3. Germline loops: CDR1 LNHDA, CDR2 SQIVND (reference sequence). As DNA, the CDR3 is TGTGCCAGTAGTAGCCGGACAGGGAATCAGCCCCAGCATTTT. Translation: CASSSRTGNQPQHF.

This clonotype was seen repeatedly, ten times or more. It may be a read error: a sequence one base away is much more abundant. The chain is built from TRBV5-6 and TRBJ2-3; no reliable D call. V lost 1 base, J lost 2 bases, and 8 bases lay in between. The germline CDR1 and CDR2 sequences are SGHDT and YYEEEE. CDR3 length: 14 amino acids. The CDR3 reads CASSLLAPTDTQYF. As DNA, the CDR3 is TGTGCCAGCAGCTTGTTGGCTCCCACAGATACGCAGTATTTT.

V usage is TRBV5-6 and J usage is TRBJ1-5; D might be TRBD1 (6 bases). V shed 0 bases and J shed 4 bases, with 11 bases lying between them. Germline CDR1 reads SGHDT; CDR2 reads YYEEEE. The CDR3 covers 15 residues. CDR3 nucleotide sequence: TGTGCCAGCAGCTTGGGCAGGGGCACAAATCAGCCCCAGCATTTT. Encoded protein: CASSLGRGTNQPQHF.

CDR3 in DNA: TGTGCCAGCAGTGAAAGAGAGGTACAGTATGAGCAGTTCTTC. This gives the protein CASSEREVQYEQFF. The rearrangement uses TRBV6-1 and TRBJ2-1; D is uncertain. The CDR3 runs to 14 residues. The V and J ends lost 2 bases and 8 bases respectively, with 13 bases between them. From germline, CDR1 is MNHNS and CDR2 SASEGT.

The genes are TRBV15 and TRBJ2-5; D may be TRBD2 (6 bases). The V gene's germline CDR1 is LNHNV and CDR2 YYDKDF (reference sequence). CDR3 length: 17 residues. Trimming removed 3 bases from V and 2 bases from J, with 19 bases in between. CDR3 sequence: CATSSTQGLIDQETQYF. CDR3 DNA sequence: TGTGCCACCAGCAGTACCCAGGGACTTATAGATCAAGAGACCCAGTACTTC.

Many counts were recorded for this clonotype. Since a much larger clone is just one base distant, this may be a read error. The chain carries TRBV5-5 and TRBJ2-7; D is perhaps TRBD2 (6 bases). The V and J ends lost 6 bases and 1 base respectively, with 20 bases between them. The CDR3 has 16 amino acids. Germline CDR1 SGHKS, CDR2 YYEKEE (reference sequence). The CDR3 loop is CASTETPALASYEQYF. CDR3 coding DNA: TGTGCCAGCACCGAAACGCCGGCACTAGCATCCTACGAGCAGTACTTC.

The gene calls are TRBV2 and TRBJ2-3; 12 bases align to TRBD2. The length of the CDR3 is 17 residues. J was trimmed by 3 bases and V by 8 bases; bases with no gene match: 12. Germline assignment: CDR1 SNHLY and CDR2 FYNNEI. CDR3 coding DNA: TGTGCCAGCGAACCCCTGACTAGCGGGAGAGGTACAGATACGCAGTATTTT. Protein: CASEPLTSGRGTDTQYF.